This entry lists 29 T cell receptor beta chains sequenced from one sample in a study of cytomegalovirus exposure and HLA in healthy donors. The method was immunoSEQ multiplex PCR; TCRdb's version includes in-frame clones alone and lacks a portion of them. The sample lists approximately 72,000 clones, roughly 94% occurring once. Sequencing was done on a sample of PBMCs. The receptors shown here come from a young woman in good health and CMV-seronegative.

This chain uses TRBV28 with TRBJ2-5, with D maybe TRBD2 (6 bases). The CDR3 is 13 residues long. The germline CDR1 and CDR2 sequences are MDHEN and SYDVKM. The V end lost 3 bases, the J end lost 5 bases, and 10 bases lay between the germline ends. The CDR3 sequence is CASSFRLAETQYF. The CDR3 DNA sequence: TGTGCCAGCAGTTTCAGGCTAGCGGAGACCCAGTACTTC.

The chain has TRBV27 and TRBJ2-7; 7 bases fit TRBD2. This CDR3 is 13 amino acids long. Germline CDR1 and CDR2: MNHEY and SMNVEV (reference sequence). V lost 3 bases and J lost 2; bases outside the gene matches: 1. CDR3 nucleotide sequence: TGTGCCAGCAGTTTTCGGGGGGCCTACGAGCAGTACTTC. Encoded protein: CASSFRGAYEQYF.

This clone appeared a single time. V is TRBV28 and J is TRBJ2-7; tentatively, D is TRBD1 (5 bases). CDR1 MDHEN and CDR2 SYDVKM come from the germline V gene. V dropped 5 bases and J dropped 1 base, with 15 bases sitting between them. The CDR3 has 15 residues. CDR3 region: CASSPAGIQSYEQYF. DNA for the CDR3: TGTGCCAGCAGTCCAGCAGGGATTCAGTCCTACGAGCAGTACTTC.

The rearrangement uses TRBV28 and TRBJ1-2, with 8 positions matching TRBD1. CDR1 and CDR2 from the germline V gene are MDHEN and SYDVKM. The CDR3 is 15 amino acids. V was pared by 7 bases and J by 4 bases, with 11 bases of the junction left unmatched. The CDR3 reads CASTWAGQGGYGYTF. As DNA, the CDR3 is TGTGCCAGCACCTGGGCCGGACAGGGAGGCTATGGCTACACCTTC.

This chain uses TRBV9 with TRBJ1-4; D is ambiguous. Germline assignment: CDR1 SGDLS and CDR2 YYNGEE. The CDR3 has 16 residues. Trimming took off 4 bases at V and 5 bases at J, with 18 bases between the two ends. Here the CDR3 DNA reads TGTGCCAGCAGCCCTGGGAGGCCGGCGGGAAATGAAAAACTGTTTTTT. It yields the protein CASSPGRPAGNEKLFF.

The V and J genes are TRBV7-8 and TRBJ2-7; 8 nucleotides align to TRBD1. Losses at the gene ends were 5 bases for V and 5 bases for J; bases not matched to a gene: 11. This CDR3 spans 15 amino acids. Germline loops: CDR1 SGHVS, CDR2 FQNEAQ. CDR3 sequence (DNA): TGTGCCAGCAGCCAGGACAGGGAATTCCGGGACGAGCAGTACTTC. Translation gives CASSQDREFRDEQYF.

The chain couples TRBV28 to TRBJ1-1; D uncertain. The CDR3 covers 13 residues. V lost 6 bases and J lost 3, with 11 bases in between. CDR1 and CDR2 from the germline V gene are MDHEN and SYDVKM. The CDR3 protein is CASSTTQDTEAFF. The CDR3 region has the DNA TGTGCCAGCAGCACCACCCAGGACACTGAAGCTTTCTTT.

In its sample, this clone was seen a few times. V is TRBV2 and J is TRBJ2-2; 8 nucleotides agree with TRBD1. Trimming cost V 11 bases and J 4 bases; bases outside gene matches: 9. CDR1 and CDR2 (germline): SNHLY, FYNNEI. The length of the CDR3 is 14 residues. The CDR3 nucleotides read TGTGCCGGAAGGTGGCAGGGGGCCACCGGGGAGCTGTTTTTT. Translating it yields CAGRWQGATGELFF.

The chain is built from TRBV6-5 and TRBJ1-2; 7 bases line up with TRBD1. CDR3 size: 15 residues. The V gene's germline CDR1 is MNHEY and CDR2 SVGAGI. With 0 bases clipped from V and 7 bases from J, the junction kept 8 bases outside the gene matches. Written as DNA, the CDR3 is TGTGCCAGCAGTTACTCGGGGGGTACAGGGGCTGGCTACACCTTC. Amino acid sequence: CASSYSGGTGAGYTF.

CDR3 nucleotides: TGTGCCAGCAAGGTGGGGGGAACCTACAATGAGCAGTTCTTC. This translates into CASKVGGTYNEQFF. This chain uses TRBV2 with TRBJ2-1; maybe TRBD2 (6 bases). Trimming cost V 7 bases and J 2 bases, with 12 bases left between them. Germline lookup yields CDR1 SNHLY and CDR2 FYNNEI. CDR3 length equals 14 residues.

This chain links TRBV27 with TRBJ1-2; D unclear. Per germline, CDR1 MNHEY and CDR2 SMNVEV (reference sequence). V was trimmed by 6 bases and J by 0 bases, leaving 17 bases between them. The CDR3 extends over 16 amino acids. CDR3 DNA sequence: TGTGCCAGCAGCCCAATTTTCGGGATAGCTAACTATGGCTACACCTTC. This encodes CASSPIFGIANYGYTF.

V usage is TRBV5-5 and J usage is TRBJ2-1; D call uncertain. CDR1 is SGHKS, CDR2 YYEKEE, per germline (reference sequence). CDR3 length: 15 residues. Trimming left V 4 bases short and J 12 bases short, with 23 bases between. The CDR3 protein is CASSISPQVPERQFF. The CDR3 DNA is TGTGCCAGCAGCATCAGTCCCCAGGTACCGGAAAGGCAGTTCTTC.

The rearrangement joins TRBV7-6 to TRBJ2-3, with D possibly matching TRBD2 (6 bases). Germline V lookup: CDR1 SGHVS, CDR2 FNYEAQ. This CDR3 region has 14 residues. Trimming took 5 bases from V and 2 from J, leaving 11 bases between them. Here the CDR3 reads CASSPAGLTDTQYF. CDR3 in DNA: TGTGCCAGCAGCCCAGCGGGCCTCACAGATACGCAGTATTTT.

The chain carries TRBV27 and TRBJ2-1; 10 nucleotides agree with TRBD2. CDR1 and CDR2 (germline): MNHEY, SMNVEV (reference sequence). The trim removed 2 bases at V and 4 bases at J, leaving 2 bases unmatched. There are 15 residues in the CDR3. The CDR3 reads CASSLRAGGYNEQFF. In DNA, the CDR3 is TGTGCCAGCAGTTTAAGAGCGGGGGGGTACAATGAGCAGTTCTTC.

The gene calls are TRBV28 and TRBJ2-2; 7 bases are shared with TRBD1. The CDR3 is 15 amino acids. Per the germline V gene, CDR1 is MDHEN and CDR2 is SYDVKM. Trimming removed 4 bases from V and 7 bases from J; junction bases left unmatched: 9. CDR3 residues: CASSSATGVNGELFF. The CDR3 DNA reads as TGTGCCAGCAGTTCGGCTACAGGGGTCAACGGGGAGCTGTTTTTT. Full variable domain (rest looked up from reference TRBV28 and TRBJ2-2): DVKVTQSSRYLVKRTGEKVFLECVQDMDHENMFWYRQDPGLGLRLIYFSYDVKMKEKGDIPEGYSVSREKKERFSLILESASTNQTSMYLCASSSATGVNGELFFGEGSRLTVL.

With respect to this clone: The junction departs from the called germline gene at one end, perhaps through a read error. This chain links TRBV7-8 with TRBJ2-7, with 7 bases that match TRBD1. Germline CDR1 and CDR2: SGHVS and FQNEAQ. There are 13 residues in the CDR3. The CDR3 protein is CASNLQGTYEQYF. CDR3 in DNA: TGTGCCAGCAACTTACAGGGGACCTACGAGCAGTACTTC.

The V and J genes are TRBV7-9 and TRBJ1-5, with D maybe TRBD1 (5 bases). This CDR3 spans 16 amino acids. The V and J ends lost 2 bases and 0 bases respectively, with 11 bases between them. Germline V gene lookup returns CDR1 SEHNR and CDR2 FQNEAQ (reference sequence). For the CDR3, the DNA is TGTGCCAGCAGCTTACTTCGGGGGGATAGCAATCAGCCCCAGCATTTT. Translating gives CASSLLRGDSNQPQHF.

CDR3 coding DNA: TGTGCCAGCAGTTACAGGGTGAGGGAGCAGTACTTC. Protein product: CASSYRVREQYF. The V gene is TRBV28, the J gene TRBJ2-7; D may be TRBD1 (6 bases). CDR3 length equals 12 residues. Germline V gene lookup returns CDR1 MDHEN and CDR2 SYDVKM. V was cut by 4 bases and J by 7 bases, with 11 bases left in between.

This clone came up once. V and J are TRBV7-9 and TRBJ2-1; 8 bases align to TRBD2. After removal of 4 bases from V and 9 bases from J, the junction contained 14 bases not matched to a gene. The CDR3 has 16 residues. CDR1 SEHNR and CDR2 FQNEAQ come from the germline V gene (reference sequence). The chain's CDR3 is CASSSSGGHRIGEQFF. CDR3 DNA sequence: TGTGCCAGCAGCTCCAGCGGGGGTCACCGTATAGGTGAGCAGTTCTTC.

This rearrangement joins TRBV6-1 to TRBJ1-4, with a tentative D call TRBD1 (5 bases). Germline CDR1 is MNHNS and CDR2 is SASEGT. The CDR3 is 15 residues long. The germline V and J ends were trimmed by 2 bases and 4 bases, with 11 bases remaining between them. The CDR3 protein is CASSEFRTSNEKLFF. The DNA of the CDR3 is TGTGCCAGCAGTGAATTCAGGACAAGTAATGAAAAACTGTTTTTT.

The V and J genes are TRBV29-1 and TRBJ1-1; TRBD1 might be the D (5 bases). The germline CDR1 and CDR2 sequences are SQVTM and ANQGSEA. Trimming shortened V by 6 bases and J by 5 bases, and 16 bases separated the two germline ends. This CDR3 has 13 amino acids. The CDR3 bases are TGCAGCGTGCGGGGGGGGGTACGGACTGAAGCTTTCTTT. Protein: CSVRGGVRTEAFF.

The chain is built from TRBV9 and TRBJ2-5; tentative D call: TRBD1 (6 bases). The J call may not be correct, given that the DNA end is closer to TRBJ2-7. Germline V gives CDR1 SGDLS, CDR2 YYNGEE. This CDR3 has 13 residues. CDR3 protein: CASSRGQTYEQYF. The CDR3 region has the DNA TGTGCCAGCAGCAGAGGACAGACCTACGAGCAGTACTTC.

This clone was observed once. The CDR3 reads CASSFKTAPGNTIYF. The DNA of the CDR3 is TGTGCCAGCAGCTTTAAGACAGCCCCTGGAAACACCATATATTTT. This chain uses TRBV11-2 with TRBJ1-3; possible D gene TRBD1, 5 bases. Looked up from germline, CDR1 is SGHAT and CDR2 is FQNNGV. The CDR3 runs 15 residues. V lost 3 bases, J lost 2 bases, and 11 bases lay in between.

The genes are TRBV19 and TRBJ1-1; D not resolved. V lost 4 bases and J 1 base, leaving 13 bases between the germline ends. The CDR3 contains 15 residues. Germline V gives CDR1 LNHDA, CDR2 SQIVND (reference sequence). In nucleotides, the CDR3 is TGTGCCAGTAGTAGCTCGGGTCCGTCGAACACTGAAGCTTTCTTT. This encodes CASSSSGPSNTEAFF.

The chain links TRBV11-2 to TRBJ2-5, with D unclear. The germline V gene encodes CDR1 SGHAT and CDR2 FQNNGV. V lost 6 bases, J lost 3 bases, and 5 bases lay in between. The length of the CDR3 is 11 residues. The CDR3 bases are TGTGCCAGCAGTCAGAAAGAGACCCAGTACTTC. Protein sequence: CASSQKETQYF.

The chain couples TRBV28 to TRBJ1-5, with 9 bases identical to TRBD1. The CDR3 totals 15 residues. V gave up 8 bases and J gave up 1 base; unmatched junction bases: 6. The germline CDR1 and CDR2 sequences are MDHEN and SYDVKM. CDR3 in DNA: TGTGCCAGCCGGGACAGGGTTCGGAGCAATCAGCCCCAGCATTTT. Protein product: CASRDRVRSNQPQHF.

The J gene is TRBJ1-1, the V gene TRBV10-1; 10 nucleotides line up with TRBD1. The V gene end was trimmed by 1 base and the J gene end by 1 base; junction bases not matched to a gene: 9. The germline gives CDR1 WNHNN, CDR2 SYGVQD (reference sequence). CDR3 size: 18 residues. The CDR3 sequence is CASSEWGTGATTNTEAFF. The CDR3 nucleotides read TGCGCCAGCAGTGAGTGGGGGACAGGGGCAACTACGAACACTGAAGCTTTCTTT.

This sequence joins TRBV5-1 and TRBJ2-7; 8 bases align to TRBD1. CDR1 is SGHRS, CDR2 YFSETQ, per germline. The CDR3 runs to 20 residues. The V and J ends lost 3 bases and 0 bases, in that order; junction bases with no gene match: 20. This CDR3 is CASSSTLGTRTGNFSYEQYF. In DNA form, the CDR3 reads TGCGCCAGCAGCTCGACCCTGGGTACCAGGACAGGGAATTTCTCCTACGAGCAGTACTTC. The variable domain in full, completed from reference TRBV5-1 and TRBJ2-7, reads KAGVTQTPRYLIKTRGQQVTLSCSPISGHRSVSWYQQTPGQGLQFLFEYFSETQRNKGNFPGRFSGRQFSNSRSEMNVSTLELGDSALYLCASSSTLGTRTGNFSYEQYFGPGTRLTVT.

This chain links TRBV4-2 with TRBJ2-2, with a weak D call TRBD2 (6 bases). Germline CDR1 reads LGHNA; CDR2 reads YNFKEQ. V lost 11 bases, J lost 1 base, and 11 bases lay in between. The CDR3 covers 13 residues. CDR3 DNA: TGTGCCTCCATGGGGGGGAACACCGGGGAGCTGTTTTTT. Translating it yields CASMGGNTGELFF.